The 26 T cell receptor beta chains below were found in one sample sequenced in a study of blood T cell repertoires in COVID-19. The data were produced by immunoSEQ multiplex PCR, yet TCRdb's version contains in-frame clones alone and is incomplete. In the table there are about 190,000 clones, 65% to 90% of which are singletons. Sequenced input: PBMCs or T cells enriched from blood (not recorded which). These receptors were obtained from an older woman with acute COVID-19.

The V call is TRBV18, the J call TRBJ2-5; 9 nucleotides match TRBD2. With 3 bases clipped from V and 6 bases from J, the junction kept 5 bases outside the gene matches. This CDR3 spans 14 amino acids. Germline V gene lookup returns CDR1 KGHSH and CDR2 LQKENI. The CDR3 reads CASSPASGEKTQYF. The CDR3 bases are TGTGCCAGCTCACCGGCTAGCGGGGAAAAGACCCAGTACTTC.

This clone was counted between two and nine times. The chain couples TRBV29-1 to TRBJ2-1; D remains unclear. The CDR3 is 11 amino acids. The V and J ends lost 3 bases and 5 bases respectively, with 5 bases between them. CDR1 SQVTM and CDR2 ANQGSEA come from the germline V gene. The CDR3 is CSVDRNNEQFF. The CDR3 bases are TGCAGCGTTGACAGGAACAATGAGCAGTTCTTC.

This chain joins TRBV5-8 and TRBJ1-6; 7 bases are a match to TRBD1. V gave up 4 bases and J gave up 10 bases; unmatched junction bases: 8. CDR3 length: 14 residues. CDR1 is SGHTS and CDR2 is YDEGEE in the germline V gene. CDR3 nucleotide sequence: TGTGCCAGCAGCAGTGTCTCAGGGGGATCACCCCTCCACTTT. The encoded protein is CASSSVSGGSPLHF.

The chain recombines TRBV4-3 with TRBJ2-3, with 10 bases that match TRBD1. The CDR3 is 16 residues long. Germline V gene data show CDR1 as LGHNA and CDR2 as YSLEER. The V segment lost 3 bases and the J segment 11 bases; nucleotides outside the gene matches: 14. CDR3 sequence reads: CASSQDRGRTGTEQYF. The CDR3 bases are TGCGCCAGCAGCCAGGACAGGGGGAGGACGGGGACCGAGCAGTATTTT.

The CDR3 nucleotides are TGTGCCAGCAGCAGCATGGGGGGTAACACTGAAGCTTTCTTT. It specifies CASSSMGGNTEAFF. V usage is TRBV7-2 and J usage is TRBJ1-1; tentative D call: TRBD1 (5 bases). Trimming shortened V by 5 bases and J by 2 bases, and 12 bases separated the two germline ends. CDR3 size: 14 residues. Germline CDR1 SGHTA, CDR2 FQGNSA.

This clone was picked up one time. The chain carries TRBV4-1 and TRBJ1-3; TRBD1 is a possible D gene (6 bases). With 0 bases removed from V and 5 bases from J, the gap between germline ends came to 14 bases. The CDR3 covers 16 residues. CDR1 is MGHRA, CDR2 YSYEKL, per germline. This CDR3 is CASSQDGQGQRNTIYF. In nucleotides, the CDR3 is TGCGCCAGCAGCCAAGATGGCCAGGGGCAAAGAAACACCATATATTTT.

The chain is built from TRBV12-3 or TRBV12-4 and TRBJ1-1, with D maybe TRBD1 (5 bases). With 6 bases removed from V and 7 bases from J, the gap between germline ends came to 15 bases. The CDR3 runs 13 residues. CDR3 nucleotides: TGTGCCAGCAGCCCGACAGCTAGACATGAAGCTTTCTTT. It encodes CASSPTARHEAFF.

This chain links TRBV10-2 with TRBJ2-3, with 9 bases fitting TRBD2. The CDR3 has 18 amino acids. J gave up 5 bases and V 0 bases, and 12 bases lay outside the gene matches. Germline CDR1 and CDR2: WSHSY and SAAADI. CDR3 sequence (DNA): TGCGCCAGCAGTGAGTCGACCCCTGGCGGGGGGGGTCTAGATACGCAGTATTTT. Residues: CASSESTPGGGGLDTQYF.

This sequence joins TRBV5-4 and TRBJ1-4; unclear D gene. This CDR3 has 13 residues. V shed 4 bases and J shed 5 bases, with 9 bases lying between them. The germline V gene has CDR1 SGHNT and CDR2 YYREEE (reference sequence). The DNA for the CDR3 is TGTGCCAGCAGCCATAAGAGAAATGAAAAACTGTTTTTT. This gives the protein CASSHKRNEKLFF.

This clone has a handful of counts. This sequence joins TRBV30 and TRBJ2-5; D is unresolved. V was trimmed by 5 bases and J by 5 bases, leaving 15 bases between them. Germline V gene sequence: CDR1 GTSNPN, CDR2 SVGIG (reference sequence). This CDR3 has 13 amino acids. The DNA for the CDR3 is TGTGCCTGGCAGGCCTTGGATGAGGAGACCCAGTACTTC. Amino acid sequence: CAWQALDEETQYF.

V gene TRBV7-8 combines with J gene TRBJ2-5, with 12 bases lining up with TRBD2. Per germline, CDR1 SGHVS and CDR2 FQNEAQ. CDR3 length: 18 residues. J lost 1 base, V lost 2 bases, and 8 bases had no gene match. The CDR3 loop is CASSLRASGGARQETQYF. The CDR3 region has the DNA TGTGCCAGCAGCTTACGCGCTAGCGGGGGGGCGCGCCAAGAGACCCAGTACTTC.

This sequence joins TRBV7-6 and TRBJ2-1, with 9 bases identical to TRBD2. The ends lost 1 base at V and 9 bases at J; junction bases unmatched: 7. Germline assignment: CDR1 SGHVS and CDR2 FNYEAQ. The CDR3 extends over 15 amino acids. In nucleotides, the CDR3 is TGTGCCAGCAGCTTAGGGGCGGGAGGGTTAACTGAGCAGTTCTTC. Translation: CASSLGAGGLTEQFF.

V is TRBV2 and J is TRBJ2-1; 9 positions agree with TRBD2. CDR1 is SNHLY, CDR2 FYNNEI, per germline. The CDR3 contains 15 residues. The ends lost 6 bases at V and 0 bases at J; junction bases unmatched: 3. In nucleotides, the CDR3 is TGTGCCAGCAGAGATAGCGGGAGCTCCTACAATGAGCAGTTCTTC. Its protein is CASRDSGSSYNEQFF.

The rearrangement joins TRBV9 to TRBJ1-4; 10 positions agree with TRBD1. The CDR3 has 15 amino acids. The J segment lost 8 bases and the V segment lost 3 bases, leaving 7 bases of the junction unmatched. The V gene's germline CDR1 is SGDLS and CDR2 YYNGEE. The CDR3 DNA sequence: TGTGCCAGCAGCGCCTTCGGGACAGGGGAAGAAAAACTGTTTTTT. It yields the protein CASSAFGTGEEKLFF.

The V gene is TRBV28, the J gene TRBJ2-1, with 8 bases matching TRBD2. Per germline, CDR1 MDHEN and CDR2 SYDVKM. This CDR3 has 14 residues. Unmatched junction bases numbered 4, after V lost 9 bases and J lost 0 bases. The CDR3 is CASGGGLSYNEQFF. The CDR3, as DNA: TGTGCCAGTGGCGGGGGGCTCTCCTACAATGAGCAGTTCTTC. The variable domain in full, with the rest retrieved from reference TRBV28 and TRBJ2-1, is DVKVTQSSRYLVKRTGEKVFLECVQDMDHENMFWYRQDPGLGLRLIYFSYDVKMKEKGDIPEGYSVSREKKERFSLILESASTNQTSMYLCASGGGLSYNEQFFGPGTRLTVL.

J is TRBJ1-2 and V is TRBV5-1; 7 bases line up with TRBD1. From germline, CDR1 is SGHRS and CDR2 YFSETQ. V gave up 7 bases and J gave up 6 bases; unmatched junction bases: 15. This CDR3 comprises 15 residues. The CDR3 coding sequence is TGCGCCAGCCGCGCAGGGGGGACGCCTATTGATGGCTACACCTTC. It yields the protein CASRAGGTPIDGYTF.

The rearrangement joins TRBV30 to TRBJ1-5; D gene ambiguous. Germline V lookup: CDR1 GTSNPN, CDR2 SVGIG (reference sequence). CDR3 length: 15 residues. Trimming removed 4 bases from V and 11 bases from J, with 24 bases in between. The CDR3 nucleotides read TGTGCCTGGAATATGGGCTCCAGGAGGAGTGTGACCCAGCATTTT. Protein product: CAWNMGSRRSVTQHF.

V and J are TRBV7-2 and TRBJ1-4; D unclear. V gave up 5 bases and J gave up 13 bases, with 20 bases separating them. The CDR3 is made up of 14 amino acids. Germline lookup yields CDR1 SGHTA and CDR2 FQGNSA. CDR3 residues: CASSPLTADGGLFF. CDR3 in DNA: TGTGCCAGCAGCCCCCTAACGGCCGACGGCGGACTGTTTTTT.

The V gene is TRBV5-6, the J gene TRBJ1-1; TRBD1 agrees at 8 bases. Germline lookup yields CDR1 SGHDT and CDR2 YYEEEE. J was trimmed by 2 bases and V by 4 bases; bases with no gene match: 4. CDR3 length: 14 residues. DNA of the CDR3: TGTGCCAGCAGCCCAACAGGGGGAAACACTGAAGCTTTCTTT. Translated, it gives CASSPTGGNTEAFF.

The chain employs TRBV21-1 and TRBJ2-1; the table assigns TRBD2, which was not confirmed against the DNA. TRBV21-1 is noted as a pseudogene. The CDR3 extends over 13 amino acids. The CDR3 region is CASTSGGDGEQFF. For the CDR3, the DNA is TGTGCCAGCACTAGCGGGGGGGATGGTGAGCAGTTCTTC.

This rearrangement joins TRBV19 to TRBJ1-2; 7 bases map to TRBD1. Per the germline V gene, CDR1 is LNHDA and CDR2 is SQIVND (reference sequence). The length of the CDR3 is 13 residues. V shed 11 bases, J shed 3 bases, and the junction held 9 bases outside the gene matches. The CDR3 here is CALRGQADYGYTF. As DNA, the CDR3 is TGTGCCCTCCGAGGACAGGCCGACTATGGCTACACCTTC.

This clone was observed once. V usage is TRBV11-2 and J usage is TRBJ1-3, with 9 nucleotides matching TRBD1. Germline loops: CDR1 SGHAT, CDR2 FQNNGV. With V trimmed by 4 bases and J by 6 bases, 10 bases remained unmatched. This CDR3 comprises 16 residues. CDR3 sequence: CASSSRRTGEANTIYF. The CDR3 bases are TGTGCCAGCAGCTCCAGGCGGACAGGGGAAGCAAACACCATATATTTT.

V usage is TRBV19 and J usage is TRBJ1-2; D gene uncertain. Per germline, CDR1 LNHDA and CDR2 SQIVND (reference sequence). The V end was cut by 5 bases, the J end by 7 bases, with 8 bases between. The CDR3 totals 11 residues. The CDR3 nucleotides read TGTGCCAGTAGTTTTTACACTGGCTACACCTTC. It encodes CASSFYTGYTF.

V and J are TRBV24-1 and TRBJ2-5, with D uncertain. Germline loops: CDR1 KGHDR, CDR2 SFDVKD. The length of the CDR3 is 14 residues. The V and J ends lost 4 bases and 5 bases respectively, with 13 bases between them. This CDR3 reads CATSDTIPEETQYF. CDR3 nucleotide sequence: TGTGCCACCAGTGACACCATCCCGGAGGAGACCCAGTACTTC.

This chain uses TRBV11-2 with TRBJ2-1; possibly TRBD2 for D (5 bases). Germline CDR1 SGHAT, CDR2 FQNNGV. Trimming cost V 10 bases and J 3 bases, with 10 bases left between them. The CDR3 covers 12 residues. The CDR3 loop is CATAGDYNEQFF. The CDR3, as DNA: TGTGCCACCGCCGGGGACTACAATGAGCAGTTCTTC.

A single count supports this clone. The rearrangement links TRBV27 to TRBJ2-3; D is ambiguous. Per the germline V gene, CDR1 is MNHEY and CDR2 is SMNVEV (reference sequence). The CDR3 is 15 residues long. V lost 11 bases and J 2 bases, leaving 20 bases between the germline ends. In DNA, the CDR3 is TGTGCCTCCTACCGCGGCTTAACGAACACAGATACGCAGTATTTT. Translation gives CASYRGLTNTDTQYF.